This T cell receptor beta chain originates from a study of ipilimumab plus nivolumab after autologous stem cell transplantation. V was shortened by 10 bases and J by 0 bases, with 9 bases between the two germline ends. This CDR3 is 12 amino acids long. From germline, CDR1 is SNHLY and CDR2 FYNNEI. Clones were read by immunoSEQ multiplex PCR, and TCRdb kept only the in-frame ones, dropping some. The data show 10,000 to 15,000 clones, more than 70% seen once. Sequenced material: PBMCs, taken in a trial of ipilimumab plus nivolumab as post-transplant consolidation. The chain links TRBV2 to TRBJ1-1; D not resolved. The sequence was collected from a male donor with diffuse large B-cell lymphoma. The CDR3 DNA is TGTGCCACCATCCTTGTGAACACTGAAGCTTTCTTT. Its protein product is CATILVNTEAFF.